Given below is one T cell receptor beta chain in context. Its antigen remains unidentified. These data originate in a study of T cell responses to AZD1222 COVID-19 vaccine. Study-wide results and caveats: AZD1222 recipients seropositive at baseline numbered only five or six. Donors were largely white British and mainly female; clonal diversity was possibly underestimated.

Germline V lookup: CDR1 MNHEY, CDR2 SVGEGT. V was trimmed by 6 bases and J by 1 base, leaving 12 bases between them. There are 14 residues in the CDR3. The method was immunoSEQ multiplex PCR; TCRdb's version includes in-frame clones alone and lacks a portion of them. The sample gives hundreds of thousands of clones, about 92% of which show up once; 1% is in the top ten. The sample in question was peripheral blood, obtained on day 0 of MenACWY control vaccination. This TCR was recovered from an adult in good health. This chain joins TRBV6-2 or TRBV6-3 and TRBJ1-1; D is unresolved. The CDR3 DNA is TGTGCCAGCAGCTTTTTACGATCGAACACTGAAGCTTTCTTT. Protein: CASSFLRSNTEAFF.